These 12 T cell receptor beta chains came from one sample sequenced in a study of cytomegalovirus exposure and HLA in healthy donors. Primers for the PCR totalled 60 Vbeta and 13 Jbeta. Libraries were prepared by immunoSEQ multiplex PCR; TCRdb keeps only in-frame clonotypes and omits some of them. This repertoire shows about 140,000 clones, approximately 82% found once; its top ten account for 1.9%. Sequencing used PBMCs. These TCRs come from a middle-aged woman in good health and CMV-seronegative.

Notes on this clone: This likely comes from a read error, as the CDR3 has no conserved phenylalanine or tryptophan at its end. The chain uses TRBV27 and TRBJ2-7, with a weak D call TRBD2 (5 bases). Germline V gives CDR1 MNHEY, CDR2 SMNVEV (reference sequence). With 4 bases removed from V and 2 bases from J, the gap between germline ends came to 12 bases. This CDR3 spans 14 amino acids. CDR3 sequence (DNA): TGTGCCAGCAGTTGGGCCGGGAATGCCTACGAGCAGTACCTC. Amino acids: CASSWAGNAYEQYL.

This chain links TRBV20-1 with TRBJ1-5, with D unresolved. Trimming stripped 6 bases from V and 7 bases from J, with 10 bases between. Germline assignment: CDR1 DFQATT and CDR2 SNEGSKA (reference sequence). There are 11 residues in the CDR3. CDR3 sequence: CSASSGQPQHF. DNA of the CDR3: TGCAGTGCCTCAAGCGGACAGCCCCAGCATTTT.

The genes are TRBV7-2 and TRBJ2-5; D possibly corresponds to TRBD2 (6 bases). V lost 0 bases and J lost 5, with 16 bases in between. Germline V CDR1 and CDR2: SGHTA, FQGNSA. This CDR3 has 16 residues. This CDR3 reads CASSLAPWQEGETQYF. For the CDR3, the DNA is TGTGCCAGCAGCTTAGCCCCGTGGCAGGAGGGGGAGACCCAGTACTTC.

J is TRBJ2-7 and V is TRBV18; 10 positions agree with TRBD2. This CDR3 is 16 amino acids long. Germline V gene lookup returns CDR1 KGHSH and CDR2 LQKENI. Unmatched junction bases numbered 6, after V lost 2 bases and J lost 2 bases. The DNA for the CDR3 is TGTGCCAGCTCACCAAGGACTAGCGGCAACCCCTACGAGCAGTACTTC. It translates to CASSPRTSGNPYEQYF.

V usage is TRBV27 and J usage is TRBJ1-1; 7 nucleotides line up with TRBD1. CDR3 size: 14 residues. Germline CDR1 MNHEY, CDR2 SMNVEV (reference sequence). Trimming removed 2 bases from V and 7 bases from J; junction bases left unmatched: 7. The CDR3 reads CASSLRGGKGEAFF. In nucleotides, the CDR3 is TGTGCCAGCAGTTTAAGAGGGGGCAAGGGTGAAGCTTTCTTT.

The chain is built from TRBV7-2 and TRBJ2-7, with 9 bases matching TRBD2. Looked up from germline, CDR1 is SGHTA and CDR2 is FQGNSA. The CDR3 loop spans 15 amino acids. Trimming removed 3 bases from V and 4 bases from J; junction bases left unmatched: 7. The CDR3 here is CASSFRLAASYEQYF. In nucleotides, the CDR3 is TGTGCCAGCAGCTTTCGACTAGCGGCTAGTTACGAGCAGTACTTC.

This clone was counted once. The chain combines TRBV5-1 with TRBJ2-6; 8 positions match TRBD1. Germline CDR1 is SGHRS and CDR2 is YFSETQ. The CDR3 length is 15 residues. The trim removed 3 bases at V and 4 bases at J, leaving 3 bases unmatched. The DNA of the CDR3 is TGCGCCAGCAGCTCGACAGGGGAAGGGGCCAACGTCCTGACTTTC. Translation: CASSSTGEGANVLTF.

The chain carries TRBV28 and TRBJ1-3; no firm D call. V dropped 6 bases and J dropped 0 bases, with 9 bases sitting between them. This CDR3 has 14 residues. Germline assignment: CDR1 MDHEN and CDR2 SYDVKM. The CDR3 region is CASRKAFSGNTIYF. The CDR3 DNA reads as TGTGCCAGCAGGAAAGCCTTCTCTGGAAACACCATATATTTT.

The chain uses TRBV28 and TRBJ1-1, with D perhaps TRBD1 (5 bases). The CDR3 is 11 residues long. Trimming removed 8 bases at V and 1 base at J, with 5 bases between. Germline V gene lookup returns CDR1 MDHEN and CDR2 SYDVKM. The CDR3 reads CASGANTEAFF. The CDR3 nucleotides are TGTGCCAGCGGGGCGAACACTGAAGCTTTCTTT.

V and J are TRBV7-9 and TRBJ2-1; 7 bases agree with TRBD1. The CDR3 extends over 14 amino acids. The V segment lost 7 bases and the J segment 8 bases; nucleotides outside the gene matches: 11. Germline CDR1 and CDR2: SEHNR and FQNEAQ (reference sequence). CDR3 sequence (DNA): TGTGCCAGCACCCCATCCCAGGGGGTCTATGAGCAGTTCTTC. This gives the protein CASTPSQGVYEQFF.

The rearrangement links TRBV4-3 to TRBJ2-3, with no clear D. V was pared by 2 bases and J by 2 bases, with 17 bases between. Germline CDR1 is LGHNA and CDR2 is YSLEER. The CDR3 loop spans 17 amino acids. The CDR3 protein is CASSQSPPSANTDTQYF. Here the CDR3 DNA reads TGCGCCAGCAGCCAATCCCCACCCAGCGCCAACACAGATACGCAGTATTTT.

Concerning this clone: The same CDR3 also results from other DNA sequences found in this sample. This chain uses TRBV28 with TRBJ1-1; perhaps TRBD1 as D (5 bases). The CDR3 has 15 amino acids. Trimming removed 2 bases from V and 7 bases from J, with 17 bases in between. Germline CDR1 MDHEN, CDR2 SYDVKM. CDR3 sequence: CASSLLTLTENEAFF. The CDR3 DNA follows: TGTGCCAGCAGTTTACTCACTCTGACAGAGAATGAAGCTTTCTTT.